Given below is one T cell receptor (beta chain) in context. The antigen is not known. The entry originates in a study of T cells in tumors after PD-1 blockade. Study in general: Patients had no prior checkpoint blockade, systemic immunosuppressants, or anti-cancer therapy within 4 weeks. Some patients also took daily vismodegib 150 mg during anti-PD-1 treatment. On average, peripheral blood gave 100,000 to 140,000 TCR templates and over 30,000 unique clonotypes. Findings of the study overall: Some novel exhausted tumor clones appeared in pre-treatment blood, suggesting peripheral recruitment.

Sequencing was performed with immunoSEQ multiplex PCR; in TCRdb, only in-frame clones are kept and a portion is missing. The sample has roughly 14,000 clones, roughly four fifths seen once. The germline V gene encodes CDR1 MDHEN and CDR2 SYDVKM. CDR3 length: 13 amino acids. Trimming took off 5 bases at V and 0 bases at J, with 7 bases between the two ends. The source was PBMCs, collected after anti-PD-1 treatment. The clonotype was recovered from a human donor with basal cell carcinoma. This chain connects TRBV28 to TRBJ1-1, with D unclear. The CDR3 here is CASSIPMNTEAFF. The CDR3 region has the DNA TGTGCCAGCAGTATCCCAATGAACACTGAAGCTTTCTTT.